This T cell receptor (beta chain) appears in the sequencing data of a study of identical twins. The study, taken as a whole, reports: Researchers reported weaker excess twin sharing in beta out-of-frame sequences. The study found excess low generation probability among twin-shared out-of-frame alpha sequences. Beta clonotypes that were abundant in cord blood contained fewer insertions, a pattern absent from memory repertoires.

CDR3 size: 13 residues. CDR1 SQVTM and CDR2 ANQGSEA come from the germline V gene. V shed 4 bases and J shed 0 bases, with 9 bases lying between them. This clonotype was seen repeatedly, ten times or more. Its antigen is unidentified. cDNA carried unique molecular identifiers, and a universal primer site was added by template switching. Each CDR3 protein gets one entry after TCRdb re-called the 5' RACE reads with MiXCR. The sample lists 200,000 to 300,000 distinct CDR3 sequences, 8% to 11% occurring once. This sequence was found in a man between 45 and 60 years old in good health. The sample comprised memory T cells sorted from blood. The chain employs TRBV29-1 and TRBJ1-2; D gene unclear. CDR3 DNA sequence: TGCAGCGTTGTGGGCAGGACTAACTATGGCTACACCTTC. It specifies CSVVGRTNYGYTF.